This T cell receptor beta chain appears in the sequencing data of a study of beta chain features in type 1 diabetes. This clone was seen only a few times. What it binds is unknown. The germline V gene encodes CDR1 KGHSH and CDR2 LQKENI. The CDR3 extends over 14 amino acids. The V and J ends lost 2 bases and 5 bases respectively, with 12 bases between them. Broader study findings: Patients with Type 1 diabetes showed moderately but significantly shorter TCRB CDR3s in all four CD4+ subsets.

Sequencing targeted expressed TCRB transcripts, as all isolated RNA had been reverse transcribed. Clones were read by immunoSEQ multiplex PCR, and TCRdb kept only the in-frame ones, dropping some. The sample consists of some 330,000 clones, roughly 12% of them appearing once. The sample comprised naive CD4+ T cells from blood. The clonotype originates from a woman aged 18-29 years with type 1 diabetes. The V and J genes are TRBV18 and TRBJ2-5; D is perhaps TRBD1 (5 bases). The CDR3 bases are TGTGCCAGCTCACCAGAGGCAGGGCTGGAGACCCAGTACTTC. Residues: CASSPEAGLETQYF.